This is a list of T cell receptor beta chains from one sample in a study of blood T cell repertoires in COVID-19. Here immunoSEQ multiplex PCR was the method, and the copy in TCRdb shows in-frame clones only, minus some. The table lists over 150,000 clones, approximately 90% of them singletons. Sequenced: peripheral blood. Receptors originate from a man aged 50-60 years who had recovered from COVID-19. CDR3s include the opening cysteine and the closing phenylalanine or tryptophan. The D gene is left open where the match is weak.

v_call: TRBV9; j_call: TRBJ1-1; d_call: TRBD1; cdr3_aa: CASSVQPGGNTEAFF
v_call: TRBV3-1/TRBV3-2; j_call: TRBJ1-4; d_call: -; cdr3_aa: CASSQGAGTFEKLFF
v_call: TRBV19; j_call: TRBJ1-4; d_call: TRBD1; cdr3_aa: CASRREGQGNEKLFF
v_call: TRBV27; j_call: TRBJ2-1; d_call: TRBD2; cdr3_aa: CASSGTSGNYWNEQFF
v_call: TRBV5-1; j_call: TRBJ1-3; d_call: TRBD1; cdr3_aa: CASSPTGGSSGNTIYF
v_call: TRBV5-5; j_call: TRBJ1-1; d_call: TRBD1; cdr3_aa: CASSLGRQGVF
v_call: TRBV27; j_call: TRBJ1-5; d_call: -; cdr3_aa: CASGLVADQPQHF
v_call: TRBV19; j_call: TRBJ2-5; d_call: TRBD1; cdr3_aa: CASSMQGVVETQYF
v_call: TRBV20-1; j_call: TRBJ2-2; d_call: -; cdr3_aa: CSARESGELFF
v_call: TRBV11-3; j_call: TRBJ1-1; d_call: -; cdr3_aa: CASSLYGSTEAFF
v_call: TRBV6-2/TRBV6-3; j_call: TRBJ2-1; d_call: TRBD2; cdr3_aa: CASSLAGDSSEQFF
v_call: TRBV7-3; j_call: TRBJ2-3; d_call: TRBD2; cdr3_aa: CASSPGGGRDTQYF
v_call: TRBV6-5; j_call: TRBJ2-7; d_call: -; cdr3_aa: CASSYSGHSSSYEQYF
v_call: TRBV2; j_call: TRBJ1-2; d_call: TRBD1; cdr3_aa: CASSYPGQGAGGYTF
v_call: TRBV15; j_call: TRBJ1-1; d_call: -; cdr3_aa: CATSRAKTPEGEAFF
v_call: TRBV4-3; j_call: TRBJ2-5; d_call: -; cdr3_aa: CASSQDRSVGETQYF
v_call: TRBV2; j_call: TRBJ2-5; d_call: -; cdr3_aa: CASSGLRQGKTQYF
v_call: TRBV18; j_call: TRBJ1-6; d_call: -; cdr3_aa: CASSPSSYNSPLHF
v_call: TRBV27; j_call: TRBJ1-2; d_call: TRBD1; cdr3_aa: CASSLTAGGVSGYTF
v_call: TRBV6-5; j_call: TRBJ2-5; d_call: TRBD2; cdr3_aa: CASSFLVAGTKETQYF
v_call: TRBV6-5; j_call: TRBJ1-1; d_call: -; cdr3_aa: CASSYRGPGTEAFF
v_call: TRBV28; j_call: TRBJ2-7; d_call: -; cdr3_aa: CASSLGLPSGQQYF
v_call: TRBV5-1; j_call: TRBJ2-7; d_call: -; cdr3_aa: CASSAGHRNNEQYF
v_call: TRBV20-1; j_call: TRBJ2-7; d_call: TRBD1; cdr3_aa: CSASRGQGSEQYF
v_call: TRBV3-1/TRBV3-2; j_call: TRBJ1-5; d_call: -; cdr3_aa: CASSPHGGNQPQHF
v_call: TRBV7-8; j_call: TRBJ2-3; d_call: TRBD2; cdr3_aa: CASSSSGSMTDTQYF
v_call: TRBV5-1; j_call: TRBJ1-1; d_call: -; cdr3_aa: CASSSTLGEAFF
v_call: TRBV5-1; j_call: TRBJ1-2; d_call: -; cdr3_aa: CASSKGLGVMDYGYTF
v_call: TRBV7-3; j_call: TRBJ2-1; d_call: TRBD1; cdr3_aa: CASSLGQGAHNEQFF
v_call: TRBV6-1; j_call: TRBJ2-6; d_call: TRBD1; cdr3_aa: CASSAGGTPSGANVLTF
v_call: TRBV6-6; j_call: TRBJ1-1; d_call: TRBD1; cdr3_aa: CASTGTGITNTEAFF
v_call: TRBV19; j_call: TRBJ2-2; d_call: TRBD1; cdr3_aa: CASSDTTGGNTGELFF
v_call: TRBV10-3; j_call: TRBJ1-6; d_call: TRBD1; cdr3_aa: CAIGGTGKGSPLHF
v_call: TRBV19; j_call: TRBJ2-2; d_call: TRBD1; cdr3_aa: CASRGQYDGELFF
v_call: TRBV30; j_call: TRBJ1-6; d_call: -; cdr3_aa: CAWCSELYNSPLHF
v_call: TRBV18; j_call: TRBJ2-6; d_call: -; cdr3_aa: CASSPRSDRFSGANVLTF
v_call: TRBV7-9; j_call: TRBJ2-1; d_call: TRBD2; cdr3_aa: CASSLASGTSNEQFF
v_call: TRBV20-1; j_call: TRBJ2-3; d_call: -; cdr3_aa: CSASGGRDTQYF
v_call: TRBV19; j_call: TRBJ2-3; d_call: TRBD1; cdr3_aa: CASSDGQVKTDTQYF
v_call: TRBV2; j_call: TRBJ2-7; d_call: TRBD2; cdr3_aa: CASSPGTSGSLHEQYF
v_call: TRBV4-3; j_call: TRBJ2-3; d_call: TRBD2; cdr3_aa: CASSQDHLAASDTQYF
v_call: TRBV12-3/TRBV12-4; j_call: TRBJ1-2; d_call: TRBD1; cdr3_aa: CASSLGGQYGYTF
v_call: TRBV5-8; j_call: TRBJ2-1; d_call: TRBD1; cdr3_aa: CASRDQGARSYNEQFF
v_call: TRBV7-3; j_call: TRBJ2-5; d_call: TRBD2; cdr3_aa: CASSSGLAGVETQYF
v_call: TRBV2; j_call: TRBJ2-4; d_call: TRBD2; cdr3_aa: CASSPRLAGTDIQYF
v_call: TRBV19; j_call: TRBJ2-7; d_call: TRBD2; cdr3_aa: CASSMNGPGLGFHEQYF
v_call: TRBV7-9; j_call: TRBJ1-6; d_call: TRBD1; cdr3_aa: CASSSAGTGGDSPLHF